This T cell receptor beta chain is from a study of siplizumab effects on memory and regulatory T cells. Study observations and caveats: Contribution to the alloresponse seemed major for naive T cells, which also seemed more diverse than memory cells. Proliferating Tregs taken from siplizumab cultures were not shown to have a confirmed suppressive function. Roughly 80-97% of proliferating CD4+ or CD8+ clones lacked an assignable naive or memory phenotype. Of the alloreactive clones, only a minor fraction mapped to unstimulated subsets.

In regard to this clone: No antigen is known for it.

Assay used: immunoSEQ multiplex PCR; TCRdb lists only in-frame clones, some missing. Among about 70,000 clones listed, about 90% were seen once. Germline CDR1 SQVTM, CDR2 ANQGSEA. The V and J ends lost 4 bases and 4 bases respectively, with 13 bases between them. The CDR3 sequence is 13 residues long. This sequence was found in a human donor in good health. What was sequenced was Tregs sorted from blood. This chain joins TRBV29-1 and TRBJ1-2, with D uncertain. The CDR3 spells CSVVRGHSYGYTF. In DNA form, the CDR3 reads TGCAGCGTTGTCCGGGGTCATAGCTATGGCTACACCTTC.